The rows below give T cell receptor beta chains drawn from one sample of a study of spatial heterogeneity in lung cancer. Using its own MiXCR run on the 5' RACE reads, TCRdb lists one record per CDR3 protein. Of under 85,000 distinct CDR3 sequences listed, roughly 8% are singletons. The material was PBMCs, obtained at surgery. The source is a male donor with early-stage non-small cell lung cancer. Both conserved end residues are part of each CDR3. Fields, in order: J gene, V gene, clone size, D gene, CDR3 protein, CDR3 DNA. The D gene is left open where the match is weak. Not all rows give a size; the values are once, few, many and, for expanded clones, a class.

TRBJ1-6 | TRBV4-1 | many | NA | CASSQSQGFGNSPLHF | TGCGCCAGCAGCCAAAGTCAAGGGTTCGGCAATTCACCCCTCCACTTT
TRBJ1-4 | TRBV2 | NA | NA | CASREGVGEKLFF | TGTGCCAGCAGGGAAGGGGTTGGTGAAAAACTGTTTTTT
TRBJ2-7 | TRBV6-5 | many | NA | CASSRSEGYEQYF | TGTGCCAGCAGCCGTAGCGAGGGGTACGAGCAGTACTTC
TRBJ2-7 | TRBV20-1 | few | TRBD2 | CSASILAGGSYEQYF | TGCAGTGCTAGCATACTAGCGGGAGGATCCTACGAGCAGTACTTC
TRBJ2-2 | TRBV5-1 | NA | NA | CASSGQGGTGELFF | TGCGCCAGCAGCGGCCAGGGAGGCACCGGGGAGCTGTTTTTT
TRBJ2-7 | TRBV2 | few | NA | CASSERGNYEQYF | TGTGCCAGCAGTGAACGGGGGAACTACGAGCAGTACTTC
TRBJ2-1 | TRBV7-3 | NA | NA | CASSLSRVTYNEQFF | TGTGCCAGCAGCTTATCCAGGGTTACCTACAATGAGCAGTTCTTC
TRBJ1-2 | TRBV20-1 | few | TRBD1 | CSATGGTGNYGYTF | TGCAGTGCTACTGGGGGGACAGGGAACTATGGCTACACCTTC
TRBJ2-3 | TRBV12-3/TRBV12-4 | few | TRBD2 | CASSLGTSLTQYF | TGTGCCAGCAGCCTAGGGACTAGCCTTACGCAGTATTTT
TRBJ2-1 | TRBV4-3 | few | TRBD1 | CASSQAGDRHYNEQFF | TGCGCCAGCAGCCAAGCGGGGGACAGGCACTACAATGAGCAGTTCTTC
TRBJ1-5 | TRBV4-2 | many | TRBD1 | CASSQEIPGTGNDQPQHF | TGTGCCAGCAGCCAGGAAATACCCGGGACAGGGAACGATCAGCCCCAGCATTTT
TRBJ1-5 | TRBV12-3/TRBV12-4 | NA | TRBD1 | CASSTGRFQPQHF | TGTGCCAGCTCGACAGGGAGGTTTCAGCCCCAGCATTTT
TRBJ2-1 | TRBV4-1 | many | NA | CASSPPDSVREQFF | TGCGCCAGCAGCCCACCAGACTCCGTCAGGGAGCAGTTCTTC
TRBJ1-3 | TRBV20-1 | many | NA | CSARGRVSGNTIYF | TGCAGTGCTAGAGGCAGGGTATCTGGAAACACCATATATTTT
TRBJ1-5 | TRBV24-1 | NA | NA | CATSDRQGPYNQPQHF | TGTGCCACCAGTGATAGGCAGGGACCCTACAATCAGCCCCAGCATTTT
TRBJ2-2 | TRBV24-1 | many | TRBD1 | CATSGTENTGELFF | TGTGCCACCTCCGGGACAGAGAACACCGGGGAGCTGTTTTTT
TRBJ2-5 | TRBV20-1 | NA | TRBD2 | CSARSGSNRDSETQYF | TGCAGTGCTAGGAGCGGGAGTAACCGTGATTCAGAGACCCAGTACTTC
TRBJ1-4 | TRBV7-2 | many | NA | CASSLVGRANEKLFF | TGTGCCAGCAGCTTAGTAGGCAGGGCTAATGAAAAACTGTTTTTT
TRBJ1-2 | TRBV5-1 | many | NA | CASSRIPRRTF | TGCGCCAGCAGCAGAATCCCCCGGCGGACCTTC
TRBJ1-6 | TRBV29-1 | many | NA | CSVGAGLDSPLHF | TGCAGCGTTGGGGCAGGGCTTGATTCACCCCTCCACTTT
TRBJ1-4 | TRBV5-1 | many | NA | CASSPRPGREKLFF | TGCGCCAGCAGCCCGAGGCCTGGACGTGAAAAACTGTTTTTT
TRBJ2-7 | TRBV5-1 | many | NA | CASSLESKGAEQYF | TGCGCCAGCAGCTTAGAATCCAAGGGCGCCGAGCAGTACTTC
TRBJ2-1 | TRBV4-3 | many | NA | CASSQDSGKSPYNEQFF | TGCGCCAGCAGCCAAGATAGTGGGAAATCCCCCTACAATGAGCAGTTCTTC
TRBJ1-5 | TRBV2 | NA | NA | CASKPRRGVGSNQPQHF | TGTGCCAGCAAACCTAGGAGGGGGGTAGGTAGCAATCAGCCCCAGCATTTT
TRBJ2-2 | TRBV12-3/TRBV12-4 | many | NA | CASSRAGIGELFF | TGTGCCAGCTCTCGTGCAGGGATCGGGGAGCTGTTTTTT
TRBJ2-2 | TRBV29-1 | many | NA | CSVGRGNTGELFF | TGCAGCGTTGGGAGGGGGAACACCGGGGAGCTGTTTTTT
TRBJ2-2 | TRBV30 | NA | NA | CAWRERTTGELFF | TGTGCCTGGAGGGAGCGGACCACCGGGGAGCTGTTTTTT
TRBJ2-1 | TRBV10-2 | many | TRBD2 | CASGGLAGDNEQFF | TGCGCCAGCGGGGGACTAGCGGGGGACAATGAGCAGTTCTTC
TRBJ2-1 | TRBV20-1 | few | NA | CSARDGGGGSYNEQFF | TGCAGTGCTCGGGACGGTGGCGGAGGATCCTACAATGAGCAGTTCTTC
TRBJ1-1 | TRBV24-1 | NA | TRBD1 | CATSVTGETTEAFF | TGTGCCACCAGTGTGACAGGGGAGACCACTGAAGCTTTCTTT
TRBJ2-7 | TRBV6-2/TRBV6-3 | many | NA | CASSRPLAQATYEQYF | TGTGCCAGCAGTCGTCCGCTGGCGCAAGCTACCTACGAGCAGTACTTC
TRBJ2-2 | TRBV7-3 | many | TRBD1 | CASTKTGQGVPGELFF | TGTGCCAGCACTAAGACGGGACAGGGTGTTCCCGGGGAGCTGTTTTTT
TRBJ2-1 | TRBV24-1 | many | NA | CATSPRDNEQFF | TGTGCCACCAGTCCCAGGGACAATGAGCAGTTCTTC
TRBJ1-2 | TRBV27 | many | TRBD1 | CASSFRQGQGYTF | TGTGCCAGCAGTTTCCGACAGGGGCAAGGCTACACCTTC
TRBJ2-1 | TRBV19 | NA | TRBD2 | CASSIDSGLAGLNEQFF | TGTGCCAGTAGTATAGACTCGGGACTAGCGGGGCTCAATGAGCAGTTCTTC
TRBJ2-1 | TRBV29-1 | NA | TRBD2 | CSVGPKMRREEQFF | TGCAGCGTGGGGCCCAAGATGAGGCGGGAGGAGCAGTTCTTC
TRBJ2-1 | TRBV5-1 | many | NA | CASSLQGYNEQFF | TGCGCCAGCAGCTTGCAGGGATACAATGAGCAGTTCTTC
TRBJ1-2 | TRBV5-4 | NA | TRBD1 | CASSLGDRNYGYTF | TGTGCCAGCAGCTTGGGGGACAGGAACTATGGCTACACCTTC
TRBJ1-1 | TRBV6-2/TRBV6-3 | NA | TRBD1 | CASTRTGRNTEAFF | TGTGCCAGCACCAGGACAGGGAGGAACACTGAAGCTTTCTTT
TRBJ1-1 | TRBV20-1 | many | NA | CSASLGPNTEAFF | TGCAGTGCTAGTTTAGGTCCGAACACTGAAGCTTTCTTT
TRBJ1-3 | TRBV10-3 | few | NA | CAISGSGNTIYF | TGTGCCATCAGTGGATCCGGAAACACCATATATTTT
TRBJ2-3 | TRBV5-5 | few | TRBD2 | CASSIGLAGESSDTQYF | TGTGCCAGCAGCATAGGACTAGCGGGAGAAAGTTCAGATACGCAGTATTTT
TRBJ2-3 | TRBV4-2 | few | TRBD2 | CASSPTSGNTDTQYF | TGTGCCAGCAGCCCGACTAGCGGGAATACAGATACGCAGTATTTT
TRBJ1-1 | TRBV29-1 | NA | NA | CSVAVWGTEAFF | TGCAGCGTTGCTGTTTGGGGAACTGAAGCTTTCTTT
TRBJ2-2 | TRBV19 | many | NA | CASQTRGLPGELFF | TGTGCCAGTCAGACCAGGGGATTGCCCGGGGAGCTGTTTTTT